The 27 T cell receptor beta chains presented below share a single source sample, sequenced in a study of cytomegalovirus exposure and HLA in healthy donors (dated 2017 in TCRdb). The method was the immunoSEQ multiplex PCR assay. A mixture of 60 forward primers for TCR Vbeta segments and 13 reverse primers for TCR Jbeta segments was used in the multiplex PCR. What TCRdb holds here is the immuneACCESS table cut down to in-frame rearrangements. Part of the clones is not present; checked against another copy, under half of the missing clones reflect an unresolved V gene, and the others are unexplained. The table for this sample lists 180,000 or so clones; more than 75% of them were counted only once. Of the sample, 2.5% is held by the ten largest clones. The specimen was PBMCs. The source of these receptors is a woman aged 30 to 39 in good health and CMV-seropositive.

This chain joins TRBV13 and TRBJ2-2, with D hard to call. Germline CDR1 and CDR2: PRHDT and FYEKMQ (reference sequence). Trimming left V 6 bases short and J 2 bases short, with 10 bases between. The CDR3 runs to 14 residues. Here the CDR3 DNA reads TGTGCCAGCAGGGTACGGTACAACACCGGGGAGCTGTTTTTT. This sequence encodes CASRVRYNTGELFF.

V and J are TRBV7-9 and TRBJ2-1; 9 bases agree with TRBD2. The CDR3 spans 16 residues. Germline V gene sequence: CDR1 SEHNR, CDR2 FQNEAQ (reference sequence). J gave up 5 bases and V 1 base, and 6 bases lay outside the gene matches. Written as DNA, the CDR3 is TGTGCCAGCAGCTTAGTAGGCGGGGGGGCCAACAATGAGCAGTTCTTC. This translates into CASSLVGGGANNEQFF.

The chain is built from TRBV6-5 and TRBJ2-5, with D perhaps TRBD2 (6 bases). The last part of the DNA fits TRBJ2-7 better; the J call may be wrong. CDR3 length equals 14 residues. Germline V CDR1 and CDR2: MNHEY, SVGAGI. The CDR3, as DNA: TGTGCCAGCACCCCGGGACTCGAAACCTACGAGCAGTACTTC. This encodes CASTPGLETYEQYF.

The rearrangement uses TRBV5-1 and TRBJ1-4; the D gene is possibly TRBD1 (5 bases). From germline, CDR1 is SGHRS and CDR2 YFSETQ. CDR3 length equals 15 residues. V was cut by 4 bases and J by 5 bases, with 15 bases left in between. CDR3 in amino acids: CASSLTGSPNEKLFF. The CDR3 coding sequence is TGCGCCAGCAGCCTTACAGGCTCCCCCAATGAAAAACTGTTTTTT.

This chain connects TRBV18 to TRBJ2-1; TRBD2 matches at 11 bases. Germline lookup yields CDR1 KGHSH and CDR2 LQKENI. The CDR3 covers 17 residues. V was clipped by 3 bases and J by 6 bases; unmatched bases: 10. CDR3 in amino acids: CASSPRAVAGGPNEQFF. DNA of the CDR3: TGTGCCAGCTCACCCCGAGCGGTAGCGGGGGGGCCCAATGAGCAGTTCTTC. The full variable domain, its missing parts supplied by reference TRBV18 and TRBJ2-1, is NAGVMQNPRHLVRRRGQEARLRCSPMKGHSHVYWYRQLPEEGLKFMVYLQKENIIDESGMPKERFSAEFPKEGPSILRIQQVVRGDSAAYFCASSPRAVAGGPNEQFFGPGTRLTVL.

This clone turned up a few times. The chain uses TRBV29-1 and TRBJ1-1; D is unresolved. This CDR3 region has 11 residues. Trimming pared 8 bases from V and 1 base from J, leaving 8 bases between. CDR1 and CDR2 (germline): SQVTM, ANQGSEA. CDR3 protein: CSSVWNTEAFF. The CDR3 DNA follows: TGCAGCTCCGTATGGAACACTGAAGCTTTCTTT.

The J gene is TRBJ2-5, the V gene TRBV4-2, with TRBD1 matching 9 bases. TRBJ2-7 explains the end of the DNA better; the J call may be wrong. This CDR3 has 17 amino acids. Germline values: CDR1 LGHNA, CDR2 YNFKEQ. This chain's CDR3 is CASSQSLYRGPTYEQYF. For the CDR3, the DNA is TGTGCCAGCAGCCAGAGTCTGTACAGGGGGCCGACCTACGAGCAGTACTTC.

The V gene is TRBV7-9, the J gene TRBJ2-2; maybe TRBD1 (5 bases). From germline, CDR1 is SEHNR and CDR2 FQNEAQ (reference sequence). V was clipped by 6 bases and J by 0 bases, with 11 bases between them. CDR3 length: 15 residues. In nucleotides, the CDR3 is TGTGCCAGCAGACCCAGGGATCCGAACACCGGGGAGCTGTTTTTT. This sequence encodes CASRPRDPNTGELFF.

A note on this clone: Other DNA sequences within the sample encode an identical CDR3. The chain carries TRBV7-8 and TRBJ1-4; possibly TRBD1 for D (5 bases). The germline V gene has CDR1 SGHVS and CDR2 FQNEAQ. The CDR3 runs to 15 residues. The germline V and J ends were trimmed by 0 bases and 7 bases, with 12 bases remaining between them. The CDR3 is CASSLAMGGSEKLFF. The DNA for the CDR3 is TGTGCCAGCAGCTTAGCGATGGGGGGGAGTGAAAAACTGTTTTTT.

The chain carries TRBV6-1 and TRBJ2-5; a possible D gene is TRBD1 (5 bases). The CDR3 consists of 13 residues. Germline V CDR1 and CDR2: MNHNS, SASEGT. Trimming took off 9 bases at V and 1 base at J, with 12 bases between the two ends. CDR3 loop: CASLYRGQETQYF. Written as DNA, the CDR3 is TGTGCCAGTCTCTATAGGGGCCAAGAGACCCAGTACTTC.

The chain is built from TRBV6-1 and TRBJ1-4; tentative D call: TRBD1 (6 bases). The CDR3 extends over 14 amino acids. Germline V lookup: CDR1 MNHNS, CDR2 SASEGT. V was shortened by 10 bases and J by 8 bases, with 20 bases between the two germline ends. The CDR3 DNA follows: TGTGCCATCTGGGGTGTAGGGGGATGGGAAAAACTGTTTTTT. Encoded protein: CAIWGVGGWEKLFF.

The chain carries TRBV6-1 and TRBJ2-1; TRBD1 might be the D (5 bases). The V and J ends lost 7 bases and 3 bases respectively, with 16 bases between them. CDR1 is MNHNS, CDR2 SASEGT, per germline. This CDR3 spans 15 amino acids. The DNA for the CDR3 is TGTGCCAGCACCCCCGGACATTTCGACTACAATGAGCAGTTCTTC. It codes for CASTPGHFDYNEQFF.

The gene calls are TRBV6-5 and TRBJ2-3; 9 bases match TRBD1. V lost 5 bases, J lost 1 base, and 4 bases stayed unmatched. Germline loops: CDR1 MNHEY, CDR2 SVGAGI. The CDR3 contains 15 residues. CDR3 DNA: TGTGCCAGCAGTACCCGACAGGGGGGCACAGATACGCAGTATTTT. It specifies CASSTRQGGTDTQYF.

The J gene is TRBJ2-7, the V gene TRBV6-5; the D gene is possibly TRBD1 (6 bases). Germline lookup yields CDR1 MNHEY and CDR2 SVGAGI. The CDR3 is 14 residues long. The V gene lost 2 bases and the J gene lost 1 base, with 9 bases spanning the gap. CDR3 amino acids: CASSYRDISYEQYF. The CDR3 nucleotides are TGTGCCAGCAGTTACCGGGACATATCCTACGAGCAGTACTTC.

This chain joins TRBV5-4 and TRBJ2-1; the match to TRBD2 covers 7 bases. The CDR3 covers 12 residues. CDR1 SGHNT and CDR2 YYREEE come from the germline V gene (reference sequence). After removal of 6 bases from V and 9 bases from J, the junction contained 6 bases not matched to a gene. CDR3 protein: CASTPGGSEQFF. CDR3 bases: TGTGCCAGCACTCCGGGGGGTAGTGAGCAGTTCTTC.

This clone has only a few counts. The chain uses TRBV11-3 and TRBJ1-1, with D unclear. Germline lookup yields CDR1 SGHNT and CDR2 YENEEA. This CDR3 region has 14 residues. V lost 8 bases and J lost 1, with 14 bases in between. The CDR3, as DNA: TGTGCCAGCGGCGGGGTTTTAAAGAACACTGAAGCTTTCTTT. Protein: CASGGVLKNTEAFF.

The chain has TRBV4-1 and TRBJ2-3; a weak D match, TRBD2 (7 bases). V shed 0 bases and J shed 2 bases, with 30 bases lying between them. This CDR3 comprises 22 residues. Germline lookup yields CDR1 MGHRA and CDR2 YSYEKL. In nucleotides, the CDR3 is TGCGCCAGCAGCCAAGATGGTGCCTCAAGGGGGGGCACCCGAGAACTCACAGATACGCAGTATTTT. Translated: CASSQDGASRGGTRELTDTQYF.

The chain joins TRBV5-6 to TRBJ2-5; 11 nucleotides align to TRBD2. Germline V lookup: CDR1 SGHDT, CDR2 YYEEEE. The V segment lost 3 bases and the J segment 2 bases; nucleotides outside the gene matches: 12. This CDR3 comprises 18 residues. Written as DNA, the CDR3 is TGTGCCAGCAGCTCCGATGGTCTTCTAGCGGGGGGACAAGAGACCCAGTACTTC. This codes for CASSSDGLLAGGQETQYF.

This clone was seen more than once but under ten times. This rearrangement joins TRBV2 to TRBJ2-7; no reliable D call. The CDR3 runs 14 residues. Germline CDR1 SNHLY, CDR2 FYNNEI. V shed 4 bases and J shed 1 base, with 11 bases lying between them. CDR3 loop: CASSGATDSYEQYF. CDR3 sequence (DNA): TGTGCCAGCAGTGGGGCGACGGATTCCTACGAGCAGTACTTC.

A few counts support this clone. The chain carries TRBV4-1 and TRBJ1-3; D gene uncertain. Trimming left V 4 bases short and J 0 bases short, with 13 bases between. Germline values: CDR1 MGHRA, CDR2 YSYEKL. The CDR3 runs 16 residues. For the CDR3, the DNA is TGCGCCAGCAGCCCCGCGACATATCTCTCTGGAAACACCATATATTTT. Translation: CASSPATYLSGNTIYF.

The genes are TRBV27 and TRBJ1-2; TRBD1 matches at 9 bases. The CDR3 length is 15 residues. Trimming removed 6 bases from V and 5 bases from J; junction bases left unmatched: 10. Germline V CDR1 and CDR2: MNHEY, SMNVEV (reference sequence). The CDR3 DNA reads TGTGCCAGCAGCTCGCCGGGACAGGGCACTTATGGCTACACCTTC. Amino acid sequence: CASSSPGQGTYGYTF.

As DNA, the CDR3 is TGTGCCAGCAGTTCCGGACTAGCGGGGATAGTCGAGCAGTACTTC. Residues: CASSSGLAGIVEQYF. V and J are TRBV27 and TRBJ2-5, with 12 nucleotides matching TRBD2. The DNA end favors TRBJ2-7, so the J call may be wrong. Germline V gene lookup returns CDR1 MNHEY and CDR2 SMNVEV (reference sequence). CDR3 length: 15 amino acids.

V is TRBV4-3 and J is TRBJ2-7; 11 bases agree with TRBD2. Germline V CDR1 and CDR2: LGHNA, YSLEER. J gave up 5 bases and V 1 base, and 16 bases lay outside the gene matches. There are 19 residues in the CDR3. The DNA for the CDR3 is TGCGCCAGCAGCCAAGGGATGGGACTTCTAGCGGGGGGAGCCCACGAGCAGTACTTC. Amino acid sequence: CASSQGMGLLAGGAHEQYF.

The chain combines TRBV5-1 with TRBJ2-7, with D possibly being TRBD2 (6 bases). Germline CDR1 reads SGHRS; CDR2 reads YFSETQ. CDR3 length: 14 residues. Trimming took 0 bases from V and 4 from J, leaving 11 bases between them. CDR3 sequence reads: CASSLDGGLYEQYF. DNA for the CDR3: TGCGCCAGCAGCTTGGACGGGGGACTTTACGAGCAGTACTTC.

The rearrangement links TRBV7-2 to TRBJ2-5; weak D call: TRBD2 (6 bases). Germline CDR1 and CDR2: SGHTA and FQGNSA. This CDR3 contains 14 residues. V was cut by 2 bases and J by 1 base, with 8 bases left in between. CDR3 protein: CASSLPGAQETQYF. CDR3 DNA: TGTGCCAGCAGCTTACCGGGAGCCCAAGAGACCCAGTACTTC.

This clone appeared once. The chain has TRBV5-6 and TRBJ1-1, with D perhaps matching TRBD1 (6 bases). The germline V gene encodes CDR1 SGHDT and CDR2 YYEEEE. The CDR3 sequence is 14 residues long. Trimming cost V 1 base and J 2 bases, with 9 bases left between them. The DNA for the CDR3 is TGTGCCAGCAGCTTGTCCAGGGGCAACACTGAAGCTTTCTTT. This translates into CASSLSRGNTEAFF. Full variable domain (missing parts from reference TRBV5-6 and TRBJ1-1): DAGVTQSPTHLIKTRGQQVTLRCSPKSGHDTVSWYQQALGQGPQFIFQYYEEEERQRGNFPDRFSGHQFPNYSSELNVNALLLGDSALYLCASSLSRGNTEAFFGQGTRLTVV.

The genes are TRBV4-3 and TRBJ1-2, with 9 bases lining up with TRBD1. The CDR3 is made up of 15 amino acids. V shed 5 bases, J shed 1 base, and the junction held 5 bases outside the gene matches. Germline assignment: CDR1 LGHNA and CDR2 YSLEER. DNA for the CDR3: TGCGCCAGCAGCGCTGGACAGGGGATTAACTATGGCTACACCTTC. This encodes CASSAGQGINYGYTF.